These T cell receptor beta chains were read from a single sample in a study of cytomegalovirus exposure and HLA in healthy donors. Clones were sequenced by immunoSEQ multiplex PCR, and TCRdb holds only the in-frame ones, with some missing. The sample records 150,000 to 200,000 clones, about 74% being singletons. Material for sequencing was PBMCs. Receptors were obtained from a male donor in good health and CMV-seronegative. The CDR3 runs from the conserved cysteine through the conserved F or W. D genes are given only for firm matches.

j_gene: TRBJ1-3
d_gene: NA
v_gene: TRBV18
CDR3aa: CASSYVESNSGNTIYF

j_gene: TRBJ1-2
d_gene: TRBD1
v_gene: TRBV30
CDR3aa: CAWSYGQGRSYGYTF

j_gene: TRBJ2-7
d_gene: NA
v_gene: TRBV6-5
CDR3aa: CASSPSGGGKNEQYF

j_gene: TRBJ2-7
d_gene: TRBD2
v_gene: TRBV9
CDR3aa: CASSVGEGVGASSYEQYF

j_gene: NA
d_gene: TRBD2
v_gene: TRBV7-2
CDR3aa: CASSRTSGTYEQYF

j_gene: TRBJ1-2
d_gene: NA
v_gene: TRBV7-8
CDR3aa: CASSLGAANYGYTF

j_gene: TRBJ1-3
d_gene: NA
v_gene: TRBV6-5
CDR3aa: CASRQQLSGNTIYF

j_gene: TRBJ2-1
d_gene: NA
v_gene: TRBV7-3
CDR3aa: CASSLIPLTDYNEQFF

j_gene: TRBJ1-1
d_gene: TRBD1
v_gene: TRBV5-1
CDR3aa: CASSRGTGSGNTEAFF

j_gene: TRBJ1-2
d_gene: TRBD1
v_gene: TRBV7-3
CDR3aa: CASSPKTGGGYTF

j_gene: TRBJ1-2
d_gene: NA
v_gene: TRBV2
CDR3aa: CASSNNREGYGYTF

j_gene: TRBJ2-2
d_gene: TRBD1
v_gene: TRBV5-1
CDR3aa: CASSLVSGQGGADTGELFF

j_gene: TRBJ2-2
d_gene: TRBD1
v_gene: TRBV10-3
CDR3aa: CAISVGRTGVAGELFF

j_gene: TRBJ2-3
d_gene: TRBD1
v_gene: TRBV28
CDR3aa: CASSYRGLGTDTQYF

j_gene: TRBJ1-6
d_gene: TRBD1
v_gene: TRBV11-2
CDR3aa: CASSSNRGKYSPLHF

j_gene: TRBJ2-7
d_gene: NA
v_gene: TRBV21-1
CDR3aa: CASSKGWPGVSYEQYF

j_gene: TRBJ2-1
d_gene: TRBD1
v_gene: TRBV30
CDR3aa: CASDRGGFSTYNEQFF

j_gene: TRBJ2-7
d_gene: TRBD2
v_gene: TRBV4-3
CDR3aa: CASSQDLTSGISYEQYF

j_gene: TRBJ1-4
d_gene: TRBD1
v_gene: TRBV19
CDR3aa: CASSHRGGEKLFF

j_gene: TRBJ2-1
d_gene: TRBD2
v_gene: TRBV9
CDR3aa: CASSPGGAGDIWNEQFF